The entry below describes one TCR beta chain. Antigen: not known. Making the TCR beta libraries relied on UMI-labeled 5' RACE. TCRdb reprocessed the 5' RACE reads and stores each CDR3 protein as one record, lacking DNA. The sample holds around 3,100 distinct CDR3 sequences. The data originate from a study of human CD8 memory T cell subsets. Study-wide results and caveats: Stem-like memory T cells and precursor exhausted T cells both came out with similarly high diversity, but effector memory cells did not. Estimates computed with Chao1 suggested greater diversity in stem-like memory T cells than in precursor exhausted T cells.

RNA was isolated from duplicate vials, each containing under 180,000 sorted CD8+ T cells, for every subset. This CDR3 has 13 residues. The germline CDR1 and CDR2 sequences are SGHRS and YFSETQ. This sequence was found in a human donor in good health. The chain combines TRBV5-1 with TRBJ2-1. The sample comprised CD8+ T cells from PBMCs. Here the CDR3 reads CASSLFLGNEQFF.